This T cell receptor beta chain was recorded in a study of shared clonotypes between healthy human individuals. Study-wide points: When compared with the clonotypes that were shared by all four sorted-subset donors, the non-shared clonotypes turned out to have lower generation probabilities. Sharing across a handful of donors was seen in roughly 5.2% of naive CD4 clonotypes. The study generally estimated greater richness for naive than memory subsets.

Naive CD8 cells were CD45RO-negative, positively selected for CCR7, excluding terminally differentiated effector memory CD45RA+ cells. To note about this clone: Its matching antigen is unknown.

Libraries were prepared by immunoSEQ multiplex PCR; TCRdb keeps only in-frame clonotypes and omits some of them. The sample shows roughly 770,000 clones, 96% of them seen only once. This sequence originates from a man aged 25 to 45 in good health. The material sequenced was naive CD8+ T cells sorted from blood.

The CDR3 protein is CASSLAGVGETQYF. DNA for the CDR3: TGTGCCAGCAGCTTAGCGGGAGTGGGAGAGACCCAGTACTTC. The chain recombines TRBV11-2 with TRBJ2-5; possible D gene TRBD2, 6 bases. V dropped 1 base and J dropped 4 bases, with 10 bases sitting between them. CDR1 SGHAT and CDR2 FQNNGV come from the germline V gene. The CDR3 runs to 14 residues.